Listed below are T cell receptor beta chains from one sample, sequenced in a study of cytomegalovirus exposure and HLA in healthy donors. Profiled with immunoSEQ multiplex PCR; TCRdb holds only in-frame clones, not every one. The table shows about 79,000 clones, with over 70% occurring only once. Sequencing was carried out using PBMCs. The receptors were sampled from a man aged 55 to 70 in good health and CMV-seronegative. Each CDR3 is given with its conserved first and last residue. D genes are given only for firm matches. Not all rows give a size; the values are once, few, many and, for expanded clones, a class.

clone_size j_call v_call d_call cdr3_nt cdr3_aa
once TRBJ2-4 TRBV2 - TGTGCCAGCAGTGGACAGCGAGTAGCCAAAAACATTCAGTACTTC CASSGQRVAKNIQYF
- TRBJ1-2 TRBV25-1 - TGTGCCAGCAGTGAACAGGGATCACGCTACACCTTC CASSEQGSRYTF
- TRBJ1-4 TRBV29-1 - TGCAGCGCCACGGGTTTTGGTGGTGAAAAACTGTTTTTT CSATGFGGEKLFF
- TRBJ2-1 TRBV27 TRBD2 TGCTCCGGCGGGAGGTCTCACAATGAGCAGTTCTTC CSGGRSHNEQFF
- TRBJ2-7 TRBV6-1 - TGTGCCAGCAGTGAAGCGGTAGGGGCCCGATCCTACGAGCAGTACTTC CASSEAVGARSYEQYF
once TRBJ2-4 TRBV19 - TGTGCCAGTAGTATAGCCCCAGGAGGTCCCAAAAACATTCAGTACTTC CASSIAPGGPKNIQYF
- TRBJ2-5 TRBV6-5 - TGTGCCAGCAGTTACCGGGGTGGAGGCACCCAGTACTTC CASSYRGGGTQYF
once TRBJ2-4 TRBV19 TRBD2 TGTGCCAGTAGTACCCCTCGTGATAGCGGGAGGCTTCTAGCCAAAAACATTCAGTACTTC CASSTPRDSGRLLAKNIQYF
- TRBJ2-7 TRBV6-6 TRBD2 TGTGCCAGCAGCGACGGGGGGGGTAGGCTGGACGAGCAGTACTTC CASSDGGGRLDEQYF
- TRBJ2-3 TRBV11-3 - TGTGCCAGCAGCTTTTCCGAGGGGGTCACGCAGTATTTT CASSFSEGVTQYF
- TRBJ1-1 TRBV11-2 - TGTGCCAGCAGCTCTAGAGTACCTACAGGGTACGCTGAAGCTTTCTTT CASSSRVPTGYAEAFF
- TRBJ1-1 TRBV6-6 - TGTGCCAGCTCGGAGCCCAACACTGAAGCTTTCTTT CASSEPNTEAFF
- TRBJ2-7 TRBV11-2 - TGTGCCAGCAGCCGCGAGACAGGAAACTACGAGCAGTACTTC CASSRETGNYEQYF
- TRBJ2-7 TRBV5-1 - TGCGCCAGCAGCTTGGGAGCAGGGCTTATCTACGAGCAGTACTTC CASSLGAGLIYEQYF
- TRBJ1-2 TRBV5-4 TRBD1 TGTGCCAGCAGCTCGGAACCCGGGACAGTCTATGGCTACACCTTC CASSSEPGTVYGYTF
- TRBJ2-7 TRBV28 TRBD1 TGTGCCAGCAGTCGGGAGACAGGGGCCTCCTACGAGCAGTACTTC CASSRETGASYEQYF
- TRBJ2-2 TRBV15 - TGTGCCACCAGTTTAAACACCGGGGAGCTGTTTTTT CATSLNTGELFF
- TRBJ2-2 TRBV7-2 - TGTGCCAGCAGCGCGGGGCCGGACGGGGAGCTGTTTTTT CASSAGPDGELFF
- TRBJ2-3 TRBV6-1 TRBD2 TGTGCCAGCAGGGCAGCGGGAGTGGACACAGATACGCAGTATTTT CASRAAGVDTDTQYF
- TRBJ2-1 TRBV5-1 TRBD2 TGCGCCAGCGTGAGAGGGGATAGCGGGACGAACAATGAGCAGTTCTTC CASVRGDSGTNNEQFF
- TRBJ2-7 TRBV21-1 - TGTGCCAGCAGCAAAGAGGCTGGGGAGCGCGGAGACGAGCAGTACTTC CASSKEAGERGDEQYF
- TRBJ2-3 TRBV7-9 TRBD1 TGTGCCAGCAGCTCTACTTCGACAGGGACGACAGATACGCAGTATTTT CASSSTSTGTTDTQYF
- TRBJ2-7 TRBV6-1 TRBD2 TGTGCCAGCAGTCCTATCTGGGGGGAGGGTAATGAGCAGTACTTC CASSPIWGEGNEQYF
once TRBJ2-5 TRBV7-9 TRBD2 TGTGCCAGCAGCATAAAGGGGCTAGCGGGGACCCAAGAGACCCAGTACTTC CASSIKGLAGTQETQYF
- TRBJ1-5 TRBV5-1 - TGCGCCAGCAGCTTGGATTTGAGCTTCAATCAGCCCCAGCATTTT CASSLDLSFNQPQHF
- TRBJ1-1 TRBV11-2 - TGTGCCAGCAGTTTAACAGAGAACACTGAAGCTTTCTTT CASSLTENTEAFF
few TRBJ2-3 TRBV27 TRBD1 TGTGCCAGCAGTCCGGGACAGACTCTTAGCACAGATACGCAGTATTTT CASSPGQTLSTDTQYF
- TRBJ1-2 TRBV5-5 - TGTGCCAGCAGCTTGGAGCCGGGAATTAGGTATGGCTACACCTTC CASSLEPGIRYGYTF
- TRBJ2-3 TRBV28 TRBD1 TGTGCCAGCAGTAAGACAGGGACCGGAGATACGCAGTATTTT CASSKTGTGDTQYF